The next 13 T cell receptor beta chains were all read from a single sample in a study of cytomegalovirus exposure and HLA in healthy donors. PCR amplification relied on 60 Vbeta primers (plus 13 Jbeta primers). TCRdb's copy holds only in-frame clones and misses some; the assay was immunoSEQ multiplex PCR. The sample consists of about 140,000 clones, more than 75% of them appearing once. The sample comprised PBMCs. Every receptor here comes from a woman aged 18-35 years in good health and CMV-seropositive.

This clone was recorded a few times. The chain joins TRBV5-8 to TRBJ2-2; D is unresolved. The CDR3 loop spans 14 amino acids. Germline CDR1 is SGHTS and CDR2 is YDEGEE. V was clipped by 2 bases and J by 1 base, with 6 bases between them. The CDR3 loop is CASSFFRNTGELFF. CDR3 in DNA: TGTGCCAGCAGCTTCTTCAGGAACACCGGGGAGCTGTTTTTT.

This clone was detected once. The chain employs TRBV7-9 and TRBJ2-1, with 10 bases identical to TRBD2. The CDR3 consists of 14 residues. The ends lost 3 bases at V and 10 bases at J; junction bases unmatched: 6. Germline V gene lookup returns CDR1 SEHNR and CDR2 FQNEAQ (reference sequence). CDR3 nucleotide sequence: TGTGCCAGCAGCTTGGGGTTAGCGGGGGGAGAGCAGTTCTTC. This encodes CASSLGLAGGEQFF.

The chain is built from TRBV28 and TRBJ2-1; 12 bases agree with TRBD2. The CDR3 has 15 residues. V dropped 5 bases and J dropped 9; count of bases not matched to a gene: 8. In germline, CDR1 is MDHEN, CDR2 SYDVKM. The CDR3 nucleotides read TGTGCCAGCAGTGCTACGGGACTAGCGGGCCTTGAGCAGTTCTTC. As protein: CASSATGLAGLEQFF.

This clone turned up a few times. V gene TRBV5-6 combines with J gene TRBJ1-2; 8 nucleotides match TRBD1. The CDR3 contains 13 residues. Germline V gene data show CDR1 as SGHDT and CDR2 as YYEEEE. V gave up 9 bases and J gave up 3 bases; unmatched junction bases: 7. The CDR3 is CATSGQGYYGYTF. In DNA, the CDR3 is TGTGCCACCTCCGGACAGGGATACTATGGCTACACCTTC.

The chain links TRBV10-2 to TRBJ1-5; unclear D gene. Trimming took 4 bases from V and 3 from J, leaving 7 bases between them. Germline V CDR1 and CDR2: WSHSY, SAAADI. This CDR3 comprises 13 residues. CDR3: CASSGQFNQPQHF. The CDR3 DNA sequence: TGCGCCAGCAGTGGCCAGTTCAATCAGCCCCAGCATTTT.

The J gene is TRBJ1-2, the V gene TRBV6-4; TRBD1 aligns across 7 bases. The CDR3 spans 16 residues. Losses at the gene ends were 0 bases for V and 0 bases for J; bases not matched to a gene: 4. Germline V gives CDR1 MRHNA, CDR2 SNTAGT. CDR3 residues: CASSDSGRGANYGYTF. CDR3 sequence (DNA): TGTGCCAGCAGTGACTCCGGCAGGGGGGCTAACTATGGCTACACCTTC.

The chain combines TRBV2 with TRBJ1-2; the D gene is possibly TRBD1 (5 bases). Between the trimmed V and J ends, which lost 5 bases and 2 bases, there was a span of 9 bases. The CDR3 has 13 amino acids. Germline V CDR1 and CDR2: SNHLY, FYNNEI. The CDR3 region is CASSQQGNYGYTF. The DNA of the CDR3 is TGTGCCAGCAGTCAGCAGGGAAACTATGGCTACACCTTC.

The chain has TRBV5-6 and TRBJ2-3, with D perhaps TRBD2 (6 bases). This CDR3 has 14 residues. Germline V gene data show CDR1 as SGHDT and CDR2 as YYEEEE. The V end was cut by 4 bases, the J end by 2 bases, with 11 bases between. DNA of the CDR3: TGTGCCAGCAGCCAGGGACTGTTCACAGATACGCAGTATTTT. Protein sequence: CASSQGLFTDTQYF.

The V gene is TRBV4-1, the J gene TRBJ2-7, with a weak D call TRBD1 (6 bases). The CDR3 consists of 18 residues. V dropped 0 bases and J dropped 0 bases, with 18 bases sitting between them. CDR1 is MGHRA, CDR2 YSYEKL, per germline. CDR3 nucleotides: TGCGCCAGCAGCCAAGAGGGGGCGGACAGCCTGAGCTCCTACGAGCAGTACTTC. Protein sequence: CASSQEGADSLSSYEQYF.

This chain joins TRBV5-1 and TRBJ2-7; 7 bases line up with TRBD2. The germline CDR1 and CDR2 sequences are SGHRS and YFSETQ. CDR3 length: 16 residues. J was trimmed by 4 bases and V by 0 bases; bases with no gene match: 10. In DNA, the CDR3 is TGCGCCAGCAGCTTGGTCGGGTTGGGACTAAAATACGAGCAGTACTTC. Encoded protein: CASSLVGLGLKYEQYF.

This clone was observed a single time. This chain connects TRBV19 to TRBJ2-3; 9 nucleotides match TRBD2. Germline lookup yields CDR1 LNHDA and CDR2 SQIVND (reference sequence). With V trimmed by 3 bases and J by 5 bases, 6 bases remained unmatched. CDR3 length: 15 residues. This CDR3 reads CASSISSGVGDTQYF. CDR3 DNA sequence: TGTGCCAGTAGTATTTCTAGCGGGGTGGGAGATACGCAGTATTTT.

The genes are TRBV5-1 and TRBJ1-5; no reliable D call. The CDR3 sequence is 13 residues long. Trimming pared 0 bases from V and 9 bases from J, leaving 10 bases between. Germline V gene data show CDR1 as SGHRS and CDR2 as YFSETQ. CDR3 protein: CASSLDGPGPQHF. The DNA for the CDR3 is TGCGCCAGCAGCTTGGATGGGCCCGGGCCCCAGCATTTT.

The V call is TRBV5-1, the J call TRBJ2-7; no reliable D call. Germline values: CDR1 SGHRS, CDR2 YFSETQ. The CDR3 sequence is 15 residues long. V was shortened by 0 bases and J by 0 bases, with 10 bases between the two germline ends. The CDR3 sequence is CASSLVADSSYEQYF. The CDR3, as DNA: TGCGCCAGCAGCTTGGTCGCGGATAGCTCCTACGAGCAGTACTTC.